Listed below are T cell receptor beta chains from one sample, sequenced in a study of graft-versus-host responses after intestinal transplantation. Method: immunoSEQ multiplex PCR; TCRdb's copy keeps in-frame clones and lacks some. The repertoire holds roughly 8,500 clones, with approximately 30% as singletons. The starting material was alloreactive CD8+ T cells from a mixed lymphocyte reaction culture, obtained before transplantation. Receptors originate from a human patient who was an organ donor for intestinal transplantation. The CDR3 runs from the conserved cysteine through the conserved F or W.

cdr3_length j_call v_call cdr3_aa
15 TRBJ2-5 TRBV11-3 CASSFHRGEAETQYF
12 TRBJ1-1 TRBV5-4 CASSWGGTEAFF
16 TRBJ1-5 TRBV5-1 CASSSEQGKRVQPQHF
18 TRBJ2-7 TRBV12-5 CASGCGLAGLPSSYEQYF
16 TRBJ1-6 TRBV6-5 CASSYSIWEGDSPLHF
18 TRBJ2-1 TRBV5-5 CASSLGDRESTADNEQFF
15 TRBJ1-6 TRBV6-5 CASSNYVPYHSPLHF
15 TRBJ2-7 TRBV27 CASSLFGTGTYEQYF
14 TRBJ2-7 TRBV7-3 CASSLLAGGYEQYF
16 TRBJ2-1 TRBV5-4 CASSIGLAGKGNEQFF
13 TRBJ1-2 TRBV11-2 CASSLDVRYGYTF
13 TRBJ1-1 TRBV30 CAWSHGGGIEAFF
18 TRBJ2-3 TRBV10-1 CASSTNLGGGPSTDTQYF
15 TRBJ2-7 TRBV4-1 CASSLLTSTGYEQYF
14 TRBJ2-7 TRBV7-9 CASSFYTGNYEQYF
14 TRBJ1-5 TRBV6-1 CASRTQGEAQPQHF
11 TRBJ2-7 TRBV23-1 CAGGGYYEQYF
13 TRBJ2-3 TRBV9 CASSQAHTDTQYF
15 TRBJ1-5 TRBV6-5 CASREQGGGNQPQHF
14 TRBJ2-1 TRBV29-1 CSAAGLANYNEQFF
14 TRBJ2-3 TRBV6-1 CASSGLAGADTQYF
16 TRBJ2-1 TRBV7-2 CASSLALAAGDTEQFF
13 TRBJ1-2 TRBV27 CASSLTGNYGYTF
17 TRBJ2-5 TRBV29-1 CSVGGFLVSPLQETQYF
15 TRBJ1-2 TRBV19 CASSISYADRDGYTF
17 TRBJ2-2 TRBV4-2 CASSQAPSGRYTGELFF
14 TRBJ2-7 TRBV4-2 CASSQGAGTYEQYF
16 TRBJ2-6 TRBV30 CAWSKGGDSGANVLTF
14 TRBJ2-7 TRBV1 CTSSHQTGTYEQYF
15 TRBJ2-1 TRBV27 CASSAIESSYNEQFF
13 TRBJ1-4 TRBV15 CATSRQRNEKLFF
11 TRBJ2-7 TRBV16 CASSPAYEQYF
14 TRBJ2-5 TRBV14 CASSQETQGETQYF
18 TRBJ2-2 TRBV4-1 CASSQGGGGRVTSGELFF
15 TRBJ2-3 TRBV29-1 CSAADPTGSTDTQYF
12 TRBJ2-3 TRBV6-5 CASGQGYDTQYF
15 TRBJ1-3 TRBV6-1 CASRRGLFSGNTIYF
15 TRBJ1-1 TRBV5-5 CASTYGQGMNTEAFF
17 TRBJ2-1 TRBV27 CASSPPAVQDPYNEQFF
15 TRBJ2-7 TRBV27 CASSSLGGGLREQYF
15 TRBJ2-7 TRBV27 CASSLSPDGAYEQYF
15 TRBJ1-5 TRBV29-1 CSVGPRQVSNQPQHF
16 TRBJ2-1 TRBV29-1 CSARKPLGGTHDEQFF
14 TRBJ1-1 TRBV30 CAWGFLGGNTEAFF
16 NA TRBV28 CASCHGGRRLSYEQYF
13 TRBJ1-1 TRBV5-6 CASSWDINTEAFF
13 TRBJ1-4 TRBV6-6 CASRGTGGEKLFF
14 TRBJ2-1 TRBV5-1 CASSLAPEGIEQFF
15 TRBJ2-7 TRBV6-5 CASSYASPETYEQYF
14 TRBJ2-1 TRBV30 CAWSGLGGYNEQFF
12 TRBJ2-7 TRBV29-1 CSVEDQGHEQYF
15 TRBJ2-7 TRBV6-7 CASSYSRELVYEQYF
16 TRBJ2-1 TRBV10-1 CASSEGTGWSYNEQFF
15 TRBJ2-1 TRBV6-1 CASSETGTIYIVQFF